These T cell receptor beta chains were read from a single sample in a study of shared clonotypes between healthy human individuals. Using immunoSEQ multiplex PCR, the repertoire was profiled, and TCRdb retains in-frame clones only, with some absent. The sample consists of about 490,000 clones, 78% of them appearing once. The material sequenced was PBMCs. The source of these receptors is a woman aged 40 to 50 in good health. Some clones in this sample may be carry-over from other donors' samples. CDR3s include the opening cysteine and the closing phenylalanine or tryptophan. The D gene is left open where the match is weak. The listing skips clone size in some rows; elsewhere it reads once, few, many or a size class.

TRBV28,.,14,.,TRBJ1-2,CASGTSQRAYGYTF,TGTGCCAGCGGTACCTCTCAGAGGGCCTATGGCTACACCTTC
TRBV6-1,.,15,.,TRBJ2-7,CASGTSPGPLYEQYF,TGTGCCAGCGGAACGTCGCCGGGACCACTCTACGAGCAGTACTTC
TRBV7-2,.,14,.,TRBJ2-1,CASSHDISYNEQFF,TGTGCCAGCAGCCACGATATCTCCTACAATGAGCAGTTCTTC
TRBV29-1,TRBD2,12,.,TRBJ2-7,CSVRGGGYEQYF,TGCAGCGTTCGCGGGGGGGGTTACGAGCAGTACTTC
TRBV6-5,.,16,.,TRBJ1-2,CASSYSFVTHNYGYTF,TGTGCCAGCAGTTACTCATTCGTAACCCATAACTATGGCTACACCTTC
TRBV12-5,.,14,.,TRBJ2-3,CASGSGMPTDTQYF,TGTGCTAGTGGTTCCGGTATGCCCACAGATACGCAGTATTTT
TRBV5-4,.,14,.,TRBJ2-2,CASSPEGDTGELFF,TGTGCCAGCAGTCCCGAGGGGGACACCGGGGAGCTGTTTTTT
TRBV6-5,TRBD2,15,.,TRBJ2-7,CASSRLAGIAYEQYF,TGTGCCAGCAGTCGACTAGCGGGGATTGCTTACGAGCAGTACTTC
TRBV25-1,.,17,.,TRBJ2-6,CASSPPGSHAGANVLTF,TGTGCCAGCAGCCCTCCCGGGTCCCACGCCGGGGCCAACGTCCTGACTTTC
TRBV5-1,TRBD1,14,.,TRBJ2-3,CASSLRTGSDTQYF,TGCGCCAGCAGCCTACGGACAGGGAGCGATACGCAGTATTTT
TRBV19,TRBD1,15,.,TRBJ1-4,CASKKPGQGNEKLFF,TGTGCCAGTAAGAAGCCGGGACAGGGAAATGAAAAACTGTTTTTT
TRBV5-1,TRBD2,16,once,TRBJ2-1,CASSHEGTSGMDEQFF,TGCGCCAGCAGCCATGAAGGGACTAGCGGGATGGATGAGCAGTTCTTC
TRBV9,TRBD1,15,.,TRBJ2-7,CASSVGGQGSYEQYF,TGTGCCAGCAGCGTAGGGGGACAGGGGTCCTACGAGCAGTACTTC
TRBV29-1,.,13,once,TRBJ2-1,CSVGRDSQFEQFF,TGCAGCGTTGGCCGGGACTCGCAATTTGAGCAGTTCTTC
TRBV7-8,.,13,.,TRBJ2-1,CASSPSQGNEQFF,TGTGCCAGCAGCCCATCCCAGGGCAATGAGCAGTTCTTC
TRBV27,TRBD1,14,.,TRBJ2-3,CASSKTGLKDTQYF,TGTGCCAGCAGTAAGACAGGGCTTAAAGATACGCAGTATTTT